These T cell receptor beta chains were read from a single sample in a study of CD8+ T cells in alopecia areata. Method: immunoSEQ multiplex PCR; TCRdb's copy keeps in-frame clones and lacks some. Of a few hundred thousand clones detected, roughly three fifths appear once; the ten largest clones hold nearly 5%. The sequenced sample consisted of CD8+ T cells sorted from blood. The origin of the receptors is a human donor in good health. CDR3s include the opening cysteine and the closing phenylalanine or tryptophan. D genes are given only for firm matches. Clone sizes are given selectively: once, few, many, or a class where the clone is expanded.

d_call,clone_size,j_call,v_call,cdr3_nt,cdr3_aa
-,-,TRBJ1-1,TRBV13,TGTGCCAGCGGGCGGGGAAACACTGAAGCTTTCTTT,CASGRGNTEAFF
-,-,TRBJ2-5,TRBV23-1,TGCGCCAGCAAAGGACGGGAAGAGACCCAGTACTTC,CASKGREETQYF
TRBD1,once,TRBJ1-1,TRBV7-9,TGTGCCAGCAGCTCACCACAGGGGATGGTAAGGGAAGCTTTCTTT,CASSSPQGMVREAFF
-,-,TRBJ2-1,TRBV5-6,TGTGCCAGCAGTTCGACCTACCGGGACATTCACAATGAGCAGTTCTTC,CASSSTYRDIHNEQFF
TRBD1,few,TRBJ1-1,TRBV2,TGTGCCAGCAGGGTACAGGGGGCGAATGAAGCTTTCTTT,CASRVQGANEAFF
-,-,TRBJ2-3,TRBV2,TGTGCCAGCAGTGAAGCGCTTGGGGAAGGTAGGACAGATACGCAGTATTTT,CASSEALGEGRTDTQYF
-,few,TRBJ2-5,TRBV19,TGTGCCAGTAGTATAGGCTGGGGGACCCAGTACTTC,CASSIGWGTQYF
-,once,TRBJ2-2,TRBV23-1,TGCGCCAGCGGGATCCCTATTGGCAAACCCACCGGGGAGCTGTTTTTT,CASGIPIGKPTGELFF
-,-,TRBJ1-1,TRBV29-1,TGCAGCGTTTACATGCTGAACACTGAAGCTTTCTTT,CSVYMLNTEAFF
-,-,TRBJ1-4,TRBV27,TGTGCCAGCAGTTCGGGCAGCACGGCTGAAAAACTGTTTTTT,CASSSGSTAEKLFF
-,-,TRBJ1-2,TRBV29-1,TGCAGCGTTGACAGGGAACACGGCTACACCTTC,CSVDREHGYTF
TRBD1,few,TRBJ1-2,TRBV19,TGTGCCAGTAACGCCCTGGGGGACAGGGGCTATGGCTACACCTTC,CASNALGDRGYGYTF
TRBD2,-,TRBJ2-1,TRBV9,TGTGCCAGCAGCGCGGGGGGATTCTCAAATGAGCAGTTCTTC,CASSAGGFSNEQFF
-,-,TRBJ2-7,TRBV4-1,TGCGCCAGCAGCCAAGGAAGAACAGACGAGCAGTACTTC,CASSQGRTDEQYF
-,few,TRBJ1-1,TRBV30,TGTGCCTGGAGGGGGGACAAGAAAGGGGCTGAAGCTTTCTTT,CAWRGDKKGAEAFF
-,few,TRBJ2-1,TRBV29-1,TGCAGCGTCGCGGGGACTGAAACCTACAATGAGCAGTTCTTC,CSVAGTETYNEQFF
TRBD1,-,TRBJ2-7,TRBV4-2,TGTGCCAGCAGCACTGACAGGGAGTCGTCGGCCGAGCAGTACTTC,CASSTDRESSAEQYF
-,-,TRBJ1-1,TRBV27,TGTGCCAGCAGTCCCTCGACATGGCTCACTGAAGCTTTCTTT,CASSPSTWLTEAFF
-,once,TRBJ2-1,TRBV2,TGTGCCAGCAGCCCGGGACTCTACTACAATGAGCAGTTCTTC,CASSPGLYYNEQFF
TRBD1,few,TRBJ1-1,TRBV6-6,TGTGCCAGCAGTTTGACAGGGAGTAGCACTGAAGCTTTCTTT,CASSLTGSSTEAFF
TRBD1,many,TRBJ2-1,TRBV19,TGTGCCAGTAGTATAGCGACAGGGAACAATGAGCAGTTCTTC,CASSIATGNNEQFF
TRBD1,few,TRBJ1-1,TRBV19,TGTGCCAGTAGTATAGGACAGGGGTTCCGAACTGAAGCTTTCTTT,CASSIGQGFRTEAFF
-,-,TRBJ2-7,TRBV10-2,TGCGCCAGCAACATCTACGAGCAGTACTTC,CASNIYEQYF
-,-,TRBJ2-1,TRBV13,TGTGCCAGCAGCTCCCCCCAGTCTGAGCAGTTCTTC,CASSSPQSEQFF
-,-,TRBJ2-5,TRBV5-5,TGTGCCAGCAGCTTGTACGGAGAAGAGACCCAGTACTTC,CASSLYGEETQYF
-,-,TRBJ2-5,TRBV30,TGTGCCTGGAGTGCATTGTGGAGCGGCCGAGTAAAGACCCAGTACTTC,CAWSALWSGRVKTQYF
-,-,TRBJ1-1,TRBV29-1,TGCAGCGTTGAAGGACTAGGGGGGAGCACTGAAGCTTTCTTT,CSVEGLGGSTEAFF
TRBD1,-,TRBJ1-2,TRBV4-1,TGCGCCAGCAGCCAAACAGGGACAGGGTATGGCTACACCTTC,CASSQTGTGYGYTF
-,-,TRBJ1-2,TRBV5-6,TGTGCCAGCAGCCCGCAGGGTCGAGCTAACTATGGCTACACCTTC,CASSPQGRANYGYTF
TRBD1,-,TRBJ2-7,TRBV6-5,TGTGCCAGCACCAACCCCGGGACAGGGGAGTACGAGCAGTACTTC,CASTNPGTGEYEQYF
-,few,TRBJ1-5,TRBV5-4,TGTGCCAGCAGCTCCCGGGACGGGGTCGATCAGCCCCAGCATTTT,CASSSRDGVDQPQHF
-,-,TRBJ2-1,TRBV4-1,TGCGCCAGCAGCCAATTTGGTGAGCAGTTCTTC,CASSQFGEQFF
TRBD2,-,TRBJ2-3,TRBV7-2,TGTGCCAGCAGCCCCCTTTTAGGCGGGGGGGCCTTCACAGATACGCAGTATTTT,CASSPLLGGGAFTDTQYF
TRBD1,-,TRBJ1-2,TRBV6-5,TGTGCCAGCAGCCAGGGACAGACATATGGCTACACCTTC,CASSQGQTYGYTF
TRBD1,few,TRBJ2-7,TRBV4-2,TGTGCCAGCAGCCAAGGGACAGGAGTTCCCAACGAGCAGTACTTC,CASSQGTGVPNEQYF
-,-,TRBJ2-5,TRBV27,TGTGCCAGCAGTTTATCGTACGCCCCGGGCGGGGAGACCCAGTACTTC,CASSLSYAPGGETQYF
-,few,TRBJ2-7,TRBV5-6,TGTGCCAGCAGCTTGGTCAACAGCGTCTCCTACGAGCAGTACTTC,CASSLVNSVSYEQYF
-,few,TRBJ2-7,TRBV4-1,TGCGCCAGCAGCCAAGATGTCCCAGCGGGCGATTACGAGCAGTACTTC,CASSQDVPAGDYEQYF
-,-,TRBJ2-1,TRBV13,TGTGCCAGCAGCCCCCAGAGTCATCCTGGGAATGAGCAGTTCTTC,CASSPQSHPGNEQFF
-,-,TRBJ2-5,TRBV4-1,TGCGCCAGCAGCCAAGATCCCGGCGGCAGGGCGTCACAGACCCAGTACTTC,CASSQDPGGRASQTQYF
-,-,TRBJ2-7,TRBV7-9,TGTGCCAGCAGCCTGACGGAGGAGCAGTACTTC,CASSLTEEQYF
TRBD1,-,TRBJ1-2,TRBV6-5,TGTGCCAGCAGTTACTCGGGACAGGGAGGGGACTATGGCTACACCTTC,CASSYSGQGGDYGYTF
-,-,TRBJ2-3,TRBV4-2,TGTGCCAGCAGCCAATGTACTGGGTCAGATACGCAGTATTTT,CASSQCTGSDTQYF
-,-,TRBJ2-2,TRBV7-9,TGTGCCAGCAGCTCAAGGGGCGGGGAGCTGTTTTTT,CASSSRGGELFF